Described below is a single T cell receptor (beta chain) sequence and its context. Mismatch with germline at one junction end may stem from a read error. This sample is part of a study of blood T cells in healthy people across ages. For the second PCR, which ran for 7 to 11 cycles, a sample-barcoded 5' primer and a J-beta primer mix were used. Paired-end reads containing CDR3 totaled no fewer than 3 million for each sample. TCRdb itself ran the 5' RACE reads through MiXCR, one entry per CDR3 protein. The sample holds about 930,000 distinct CDR3 sequences, about 29% seen once. Germline CDR1 and CDR2: MDHEN and SYDVKM. This CDR3 comprises 18 residues. These data were likewise used in another study, on T cells of mothers and their children.

This receptor was identified in a woman aged 40 to 50 in good health. Sequencing was carried out using blood. J is TRBJ1-2 and V is TRBV28, with 7 bases lining up with TRBD1. CDR3 protein: CVSSSPQQQGKVSYGYTF. The CDR3 DNA sequence: TGTGTCAGCAGTTCCCCGCAGCAACAGGGGAAAGTGAGCTATGGCTACACCTTC.